This T cell receptor beta chain was sequenced for a study of identical twins. Using its own MiXCR run on the 5' RACE reads, TCRdb lists one record per CDR3 protein. In the table there are around 650,000 distinct CDR3 sequences, roughly 7.2% of which are singletons. This CDR3 has 15 amino acids. The junction had 5 bases not matched to a gene; V was cut back by 4 bases and J by 2 bases. The V gene's germline CDR1 is SGHAT and CDR2 FQNNGV. This sample also appeared in a second study, on yellow fever vaccine responses in identical twins.

The specimen was PBMCs. The chain links TRBV11-2 to TRBJ2-1; TRBD2 agrees at 7 bases. The sequence was obtained from a woman younger than 35 in good health. CDR3 in amino acids: CASSSVRGAYNEQFF. DNA for the CDR3: TGTGCCAGCAGCTCAGTTCGGGGGGCCTACAATGAGCAGTTCTTC.